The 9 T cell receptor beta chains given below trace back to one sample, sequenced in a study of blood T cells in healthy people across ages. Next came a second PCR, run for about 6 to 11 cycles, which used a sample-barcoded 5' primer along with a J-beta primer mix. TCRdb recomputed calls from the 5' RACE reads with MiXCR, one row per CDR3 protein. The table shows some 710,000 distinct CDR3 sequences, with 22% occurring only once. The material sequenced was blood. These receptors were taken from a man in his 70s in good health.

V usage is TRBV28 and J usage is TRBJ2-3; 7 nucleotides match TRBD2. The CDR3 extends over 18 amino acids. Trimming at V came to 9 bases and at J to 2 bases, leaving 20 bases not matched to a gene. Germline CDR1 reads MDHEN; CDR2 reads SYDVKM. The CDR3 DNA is TGTGCCAGTCCCCCGCGGCTCGGTGGAGCGGGAAACACAGATACGCAGTATTTT. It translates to CASPPRLGGAGNTDTQYF.

The DNA for the CDR3 is TGTGCCAGCAGCCAAGGAGTGAGGAGTTGGCAGTTCTTC. Its translation: CASSQGVRSWQFF. V gene TRBV14 combines with J gene TRBJ2-1, with D uncertain. In germline, CDR1 is SGHDN, CDR2 FVKESK. The CDR3 is 13 amino acids. Trimming pared 1 base from V and 12 bases from J, leaving 13 bases between.

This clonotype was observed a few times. The CDR3 region has the DNA TGTGCCAGCAGTTACTCGAGCCAGGTTGTCAAAAACATTCAGTACTTC. Translation: CASSYSSQVVKNIQYF. The gene calls are TRBV6-5 and TRBJ2-4; D is unresolved. The CDR3 has 16 residues. Germline-derived CDR1 and CDR2 are MNHEY and SVGAGI. V shed 0 bases and J shed 3 bases, with 12 bases lying between them.

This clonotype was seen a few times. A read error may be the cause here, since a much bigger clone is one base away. In DNA, the CDR3 is TGTGCCAGCAGTTTACCGTACAGAAAGTCCTACGAGCAGTACTTC. Residues: CASSLPYRKSYEQYF. The chain combines TRBV27 with TRBJ2-7; no clear D gene. This CDR3 region has 15 residues. In germline, CDR1 is MNHEY, CDR2 SMNVEV (reference sequence). V was shortened by 2 bases and J by 1 base, with 12 bases between the two germline ends.

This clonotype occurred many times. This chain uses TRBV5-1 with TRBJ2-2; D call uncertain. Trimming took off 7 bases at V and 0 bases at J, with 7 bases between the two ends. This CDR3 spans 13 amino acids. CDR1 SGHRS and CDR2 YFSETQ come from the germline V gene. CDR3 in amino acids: CASGQPNTGELFF. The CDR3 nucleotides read TGCGCCAGCGGGCAGCCGAACACCGGGGAGCTGTTTTTT.

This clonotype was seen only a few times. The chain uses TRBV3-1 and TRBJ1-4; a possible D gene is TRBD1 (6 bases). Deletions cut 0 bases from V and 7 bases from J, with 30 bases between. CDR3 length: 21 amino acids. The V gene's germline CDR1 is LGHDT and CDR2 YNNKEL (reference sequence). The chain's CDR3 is CASSQDPSFGGSLSRSEKLFF. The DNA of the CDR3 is TGTGCCAGCAGCCAAGATCCTTCCTTTGGGGGCAGTTTAAGTCGAAGTGAAAAACTGTTTTTT.

The CDR3 sequence is CASSLVAGVGQPQHF. In nucleotides, the CDR3 is TGTGCCAGCAGTTTAGTGGCCGGGGTCGGGCAGCCCCAGCATTTT. The genes are TRBV12-3 or TRBV12-4 and TRBJ1-5; D not resolved. Trimming took off 1 base at V and 7 bases at J, with 14 bases between the two ends. The CDR3 loop spans 15 amino acids.

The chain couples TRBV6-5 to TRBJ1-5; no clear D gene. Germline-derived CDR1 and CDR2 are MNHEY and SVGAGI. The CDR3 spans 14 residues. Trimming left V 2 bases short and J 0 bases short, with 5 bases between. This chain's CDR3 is CASSYRNSNQPQHF. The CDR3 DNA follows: TGTGCCAGCAGTTACCGCAATAGCAATCAGCCCCAGCATTTT.

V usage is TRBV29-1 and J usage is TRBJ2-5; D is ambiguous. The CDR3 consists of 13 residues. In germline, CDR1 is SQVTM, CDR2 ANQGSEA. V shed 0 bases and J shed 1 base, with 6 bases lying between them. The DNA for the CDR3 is TGCAGCGTTGAAGAAACAGCCCAAGAGACCCAGTACTTC. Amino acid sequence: CSVEETAQETQYF.